These 8 T cell receptor beta chains share one sample of origin, sequenced in a study of cytomegalovirus exposure and HLA in healthy donors. PCR amplification relied on 60 Vbeta primers (plus 13 Jbeta primers). Using immunoSEQ multiplex PCR, the repertoire was profiled, and TCRdb retains in-frame clones only, with some absent. The table shows approximately 240,000 clones, with 77% occurring only once. The sample consisted of PBMCs. The receptors were gathered from a woman aged 55-70 years in good health and CMV-seropositive.

The V and J genes are TRBV4-2 and TRBJ2-2; 10 bases line up with TRBD2. Germline CDR1 is LGHNA and CDR2 is YNFKEQ. There are 15 residues in the CDR3. J was trimmed by 3 bases and V by 7 bases; bases with no gene match: 5. This CDR3 is CASTSSGRDTGELFF. The DNA of the CDR3 is TGTGCCAGCACCTCTAGCGGGAGAGACACCGGGGAGCTGTTTTTT.

In this sample, this clone turned up a few times. The chain uses TRBV6-1 and TRBJ1-1; possible D gene TRBD1, 5 bases. Trimming took 6 bases from V and 0 from J, leaving 11 bases between them. CDR1 and CDR2 from the germline V gene are MNHNS and SASEGT. The CDR3 is 14 residues long. As DNA, the CDR3 is TGTGCCAGCAGGACTCAGGGTATGAACACTGAAGCTTTCTTT. The encoded protein is CASRTQGMNTEAFF.

The chain carries TRBV4-1 and TRBJ2-7, with 12 nucleotides matching TRBD1. The CDR3 spans 18 residues. Trimming took 0 bases from V and 7 from J; bases not matched to a gene: 13. The germline V gene encodes CDR1 MGHRA and CDR2 YSYEKL. The CDR3 nucleotides read TGCGCCAGCAGCCAAGATCTAGCAAGGGGACAGGGGGCGGGGGAGCAGTACTTC. Protein: CASSQDLARGQGAGEQYF.

The gene calls are TRBV9 and TRBJ1-2, with 8 bases lining up with TRBD1. The germline CDR1 and CDR2 sequences are SGDLS and YYNGEE. The CDR3 is 13 amino acids. With V trimmed by 4 bases and J by 7 bases, 6 bases remained unmatched. The CDR3 is CASSPRTGIGYTF. In DNA form, the CDR3 reads TGTGCCAGCAGCCCGCGGACAGGGATTGGCTACACCTTC.

The chain links TRBV5-1 to TRBJ2-5; 15 bases fit TRBD2. The CDR3 contains 17 residues. Germline V gene data show CDR1 as SGHRS and CDR2 as YFSETQ. The J segment lost 5 bases and the V segment lost 3 bases, leaving 8 bases of the junction unmatched. Here the CDR3 reads CASSYPGLAGGRETQYF. The CDR3 DNA reads as TGCGCCAGCAGCTATCCGGGACTAGCGGGAGGACGGGAGACCCAGTACTTC.

The chain links TRBV4-3 to TRBJ1-1, with TRBD1 matching over 9 bases. This CDR3 is built from 13 residues. Germline lookup yields CDR1 LGHNA and CDR2 YSLEER. The trim removed 3 bases at V and 8 bases at J, leaving 4 bases unmatched. The DNA of the CDR3 is TGCGCCAGCAGCCACCCACAGGGGGCCGAAGCTTTCTTT. Encoded protein: CASSHPQGAEAFF.

CDR3 loop: CASRGGRETQYF. The DNA of the CDR3 is TGTGCCAGCAGGGGGGGGAGAGAGACCCAGTACTTC. The V and J genes are TRBV27 and TRBJ2-5, with 7 positions matching TRBD2. V was clipped by 6 bases and J by 4 bases; unmatched bases: 2. CDR3 length: 12 amino acids. CDR1 is MNHEY and CDR2 is SMNVEV in the germline V gene (reference sequence).

The CDR3 region has the DNA TGTGCCAGCAGCTTAGCCCTGACAGAGCTCATATATTTT. It codes for CASSLALTELIYF. The chain is built from TRBV11-2 and TRBJ1-3; maybe TRBD1 (5 bases). Looked up from germline, CDR1 is SGHAT and CDR2 is FQNNGV. Trimming shortened V by 1 base and J by 12 bases, and 13 bases separated the two germline ends. The CDR3 extends over 13 amino acids.